A few counts support the clone carrying this TCR beta chain. The antigen is undetermined. The sample belongs to a study of blood T cells in healthy people across ages. The wider study: Using template switching, researchers captured about one barcoded beta molecule for each two T cells.

Combining a sample-barcoded 5' primer with a J-beta primer mix, a second PCR ran for about 7 to 12 cycles. With 12 random nucleotides, a template-switch adaptor tagged each individual cDNA molecule. TCRdb independently ran MiXCR on the 5' RACE reads; one entry per CDR3 protein. Of about 730,000 distinct CDR3 sequences listed, around 40% are singletons. There are 11 residues in the CDR3. Trimming cost V 4 bases and J 5 bases, with 5 bases left between them. Germline assignment: CDR1 SNHLY and CDR2 FYNNEI. Study results and caveats: Per million T cells, TCR beta diversity dropped roughly linearly as age increased.

For every donor, a draw yielded approximately 9.8 milliliters of peripheral blood. This sequence was found in an older woman in good health. The chain recombines TRBV2 with TRBJ2-5, with unresolved D. The sample was blood. CDR3 residues: CASSGDETQYF. CDR3 DNA: TGTGCCAGCAGTGGGGATGAGACCCAGTACTTC.